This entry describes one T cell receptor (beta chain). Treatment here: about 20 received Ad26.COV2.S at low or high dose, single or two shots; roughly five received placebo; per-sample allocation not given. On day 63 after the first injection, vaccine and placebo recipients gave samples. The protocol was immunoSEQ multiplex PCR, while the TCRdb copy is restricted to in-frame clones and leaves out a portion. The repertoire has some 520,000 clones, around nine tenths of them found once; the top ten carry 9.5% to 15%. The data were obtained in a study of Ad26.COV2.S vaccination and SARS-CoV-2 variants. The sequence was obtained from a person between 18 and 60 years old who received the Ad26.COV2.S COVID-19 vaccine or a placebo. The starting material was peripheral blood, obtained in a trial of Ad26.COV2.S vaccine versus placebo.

The CDR3 loop reads CAKLASAKNIQYF. The CDR3 bases are TGTGCCAAACTAGCATCCGCCAAAAACATTCAGTACTTC. The chain joins TRBV21-1 to TRBJ2-4; no DNA check was done on the table's D call, TRBD2. TRBV21-1 is recorded as a pseudogene. The length of the CDR3 is 13 residues.